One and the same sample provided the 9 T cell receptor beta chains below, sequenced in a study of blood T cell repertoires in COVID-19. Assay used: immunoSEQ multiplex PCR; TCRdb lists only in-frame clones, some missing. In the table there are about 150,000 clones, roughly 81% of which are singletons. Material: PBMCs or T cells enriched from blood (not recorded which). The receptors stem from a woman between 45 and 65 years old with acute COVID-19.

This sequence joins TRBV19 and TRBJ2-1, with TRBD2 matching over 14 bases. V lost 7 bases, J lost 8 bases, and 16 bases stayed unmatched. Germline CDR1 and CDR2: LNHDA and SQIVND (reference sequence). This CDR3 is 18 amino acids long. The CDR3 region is CASTPPWTSGRLPHEQFF. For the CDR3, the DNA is TGTGCCAGTACCCCCCCCTGGACTAGCGGGAGGCTTCCGCATGAGCAGTTCTTC.

CDR3 in DNA: TGTGCCAGCAGCCATTTCACCGGGACAGGGGGAACTAATGAAAAACTGTTTTTT. It is translated as CASSHFTGTGGTNEKLFF. The V and J genes are TRBV3-1 (or the pseudogene TRBV3-2) and TRBJ1-4; 11 bases line up with TRBD1. V was clipped by 3 bases and J by 1 base; unmatched bases: 7. The CDR3 runs to 18 residues. Germline V gene lookup returns CDR1 LGHDT and CDR2 YNNKEL (reference sequence).

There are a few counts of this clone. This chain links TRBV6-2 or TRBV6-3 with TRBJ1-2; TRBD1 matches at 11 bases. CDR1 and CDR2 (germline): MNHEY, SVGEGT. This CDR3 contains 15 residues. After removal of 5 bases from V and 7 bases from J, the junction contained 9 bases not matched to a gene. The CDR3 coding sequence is TGTGCCAGCAGTGACCGACTTGGGACAGGGGGTGGCTACACCTTC. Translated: CASSDRLGTGGGYTF.

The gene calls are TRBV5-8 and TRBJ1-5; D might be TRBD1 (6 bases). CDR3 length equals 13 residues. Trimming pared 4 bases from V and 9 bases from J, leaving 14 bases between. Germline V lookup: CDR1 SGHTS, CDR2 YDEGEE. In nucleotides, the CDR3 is TGTGCCAGCAGCGTACAGGGAGAGGGGCCCCAGCATTTT. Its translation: CASSVQGEGPQHF.

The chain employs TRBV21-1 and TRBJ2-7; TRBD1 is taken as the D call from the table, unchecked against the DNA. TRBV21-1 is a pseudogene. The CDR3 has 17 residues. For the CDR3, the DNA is TGTGCCAGCAGCATTTCAAAGACAGGGGGCAACCCCTACGAGCAGTACTTC. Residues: CASSISKTGGNPYEQYF.

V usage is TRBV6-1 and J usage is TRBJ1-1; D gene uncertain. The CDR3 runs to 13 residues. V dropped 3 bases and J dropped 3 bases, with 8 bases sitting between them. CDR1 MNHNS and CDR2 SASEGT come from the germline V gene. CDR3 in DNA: TGTGCCAGCAGTGATAGTTACTACACTGAAGCTTTCTTT. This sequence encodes CASSDSYYTEAFF.

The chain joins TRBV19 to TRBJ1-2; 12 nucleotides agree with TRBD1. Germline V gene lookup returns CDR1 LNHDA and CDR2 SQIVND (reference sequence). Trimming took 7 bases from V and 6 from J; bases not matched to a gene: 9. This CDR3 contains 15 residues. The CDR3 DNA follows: TGTGCCAGTAATTGGAGGGACAGGGGGCGCGATGGCTACACCTTC. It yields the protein CASNWRDRGRDGYTF. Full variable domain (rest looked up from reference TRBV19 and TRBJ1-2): DGGITQSPKYLFRKEGQNVTLSCEQNLNHDAMYWYRQDPGQGLRLIYYSQIVNDFQKGDIAEGYSVSREKKESFPLTVTSAQKNPTAFYLCASNWRDRGRDGYTFGSGTRLTVV.

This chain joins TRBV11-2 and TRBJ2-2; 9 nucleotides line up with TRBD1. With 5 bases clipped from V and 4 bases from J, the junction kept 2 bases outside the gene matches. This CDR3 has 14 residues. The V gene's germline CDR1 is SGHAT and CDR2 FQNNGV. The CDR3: CASSETGGTGELFF. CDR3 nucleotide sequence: TGTGCCAGCAGCGAGACAGGGGGCACCGGGGAGCTGTTTTTT.

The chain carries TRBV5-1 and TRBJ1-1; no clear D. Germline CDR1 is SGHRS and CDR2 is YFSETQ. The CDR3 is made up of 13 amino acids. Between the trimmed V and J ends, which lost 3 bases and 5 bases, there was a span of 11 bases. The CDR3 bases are TGCGCCAGCAGCTCCCTGGACTCGACTGAAGCTTTCTTT. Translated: CASSSLDSTEAFF.